This TCR beta chain was sequenced in a study of neoadjuvant anti-PD-1 for oral cavity cancer. Repertoires were generated with immunoSEQ multiplex PCR, while TCRdb's copy carries only in-frame clones and drops some. The data show 6,000 to 7,500 clones, roughly 50% seen once. Germline assignment: CDR1 MRHNA and CDR2 SNTAGT. J lost 5 bases, V lost 7 bases, and 13 bases had no gene match. The CDR3 consists of 16 residues. Patients were newly diagnosed with stage II-IVA oral cavity squamous cell carcinoma without prior systemic or radiation treatment. The V call is TRBV6-4, the J call TRBJ1-4; 7 bases are shared with TRBD1. This TCR came from a person aged 40-85 years with oral cavity squamous cell carcinoma. The sequenced sample was tumor tissue, obtained before nivolumab (anti-PD-1) treatment. In nucleotides, the CDR3 is TGTGCCAGCACCACCAGATGGGACAGCTTAAATGAAAAACTGTTTTTT. This codes for CASTTRWDSLNEKLFF.